Shown below are 16 T cell receptor beta chains from a single sample sequenced in a study of T-cell memory formation after mild COVID-19 (dated by TCRdb to the early 2020s). Library method: 5' RACE. This sample was sequenced with an Illumina NovaSeq 6000. The raw public reads went through TCRdb reprocessing: fastp at Q25, MiXCR clone calling, in-frame beta chains kept. Under each unique CDR3 protein, matching rows form one entry showing the most common genes and DNA. The table for this sample lists about 270,000 distinct CDR3 sequences; 16% of them were counted only once. The top ten clonotypes cover roughly 20% of the sample. Sequencing used PBMCs or a T cell subset sorted from them (not recorded which). All receptors derive from a man in his late teens or twenties who had mild COVID-19 (a few samples of this study predate the infection). The sample titles of this study are shuffled in the database, so cell type and time point are left out; the donor was told from shared clones.

This clonotype was observed a few times. The chain carries TRBV7-9 and TRBJ2-1; D may be TRBD2 (5 bases). The CDR3 is 14 residues long. Germline V gives CDR1 SEHNR, CDR2 FQNEAQ (reference sequence). V dropped 1 base and J dropped 8 bases, with 12 bases sitting between them. CDR3 region: CASSLEALAHEQFF. The CDR3 DNA is TGTGCCAGCAGCTTAGAAGCGCTAGCCCATGAGCAGTTCTTC.

The table lists this clonotype with a few counts. V gene TRBV20-1 combines with J gene TRBJ2-3; TRBD1 matches 7 bases. This CDR3 region has 13 residues. Germline lookup yields CDR1 DFQATT and CDR2 SNEGSKA (reference sequence). V lost 3 bases to trimming and J lost 5 bases; unmatched junction nucleotides: 5. This chain's CDR3 is CSARGRGLDTQYF. The CDR3 DNA follows: TGCAGTGCTAGGGGTAGGGGGCTAGATACGCAGTATTTT.

This chain uses TRBV4-3 with TRBJ1-1, with no clear D. V shed 5 bases and J shed 1 base, with 14 bases lying between them. Germline V lookup: CDR1 LGHNA, CDR2 YSLEER. This CDR3 region has 15 residues. CDR3 residues: CASSGLGMPNTEAFF. CDR3 bases: TGCGCCAGCAGCGGCCTAGGGATGCCGAACACTGAAGCTTTCTTT.

This rearrangement joins TRBV5-1 to TRBJ2-3; 7 bases align to TRBD1. V shed 4 bases and J 2 bases; nucleotides not matched to a gene: 4. Germline values: CDR1 SGHRS, CDR2 YFSETQ. The CDR3 loop spans 14 amino acids. The CDR3 loop reads CASSTGQDTDTQYF. The CDR3 DNA reads TGCGCCAGCAGCACTGGACAGGACACAGATACGCAGTATTTT.

The chain carries TRBV7-3 and TRBJ1-1, with D maybe TRBD1 (5 bases). Germline-derived CDR1 and CDR2 are SGHTA and FQGTGA. The germline V and J ends were trimmed by 5 bases and 1 base, with 14 bases remaining between them. The CDR3 sequence is 15 residues long. The CDR3 spells CASSHDRTPNTEAFF. In DNA form, the CDR3 reads TGTGCCAGCAGCCACGATCGGACACCGAACACTGAAGCTTTCTTT.

This clonotype was recorded at least ten times. The chain combines TRBV4-2 with TRBJ2-7, with 10 bases identical to TRBD2. J gave up 4 bases and V 4 bases, and 4 bases lay outside the gene matches. Germline V CDR1 and CDR2: LGHNA, YNFKEQ. The CDR3 sequence is 14 residues long. CDR3 sequence: CASSLSGGTYEQYF. For the CDR3, the DNA is TGTGCCAGCAGCCTTAGCGGGGGGACATACGAGCAGTACTTC.

This clonotype was seen more than once but under ten times. This sequence joins TRBV20-1 and TRBJ2-3; 10 bases match TRBD2. V dropped 2 bases and J dropped 5; count of bases not matched to a gene: 4. Germline V gene lookup returns CDR1 DFQATT and CDR2 SNEGSKA (reference sequence). CDR3 size: 14 residues. The CDR3 region has the DNA TGCAGTGCTAGACTAGCGGGGGTCGGAGATACGCAGTATTTT. This encodes CSARLAGVGDTQYF.

The chain has TRBV5-1 and TRBJ1-2; 11 nucleotides align to TRBD1. V shed 1 base, J shed 4 bases, and the junction held 6 bases outside the gene matches. The CDR3 sequence is 16 residues long. Per the germline V gene, CDR1 is SGHRS and CDR2 is YFSETQ. The CDR3 reads CASSLSGTGGTYGYTF. In nucleotides, the CDR3 is TGCGCCAGCAGCTTGTCCGGGACAGGGGGGACCTATGGCTACACCTTC.

The sample holds a few counts of this clonotype. This rearrangement joins TRBV21-1 to TRBJ2-5; no DNA check was done on the table's D call, TRBD1. TRBV21-1 is shown as a pseudogene. The CDR3 totals 15 residues. Here the CDR3 reads CASRTIQGYRETQYF. In nucleotides, the CDR3 is TGTGCCAGCAGGACAATTCAGGGGTATCGGGAGACCCAGTACTTC.

The V gene is TRBV27, the J gene TRBJ2-7; D not certain. Deletions cut 2 bases from V and 1 base from J, with 6 bases between. Germline V gives CDR1 MNHEY, CDR2 SMNVEV (reference sequence). The CDR3 has 13 amino acids. DNA of the CDR3: TGTGCCAGCAGTTTAAAAGAATCCTACGAGCAGTACTTC. This translates into CASSLKESYEQYF.

V gene TRBV9 combines with J gene TRBJ2-3; a weak D match, TRBD2 (5 bases). Per the germline V gene, CDR1 is SGDLS and CDR2 is YYNGEE. V lost 1 base to trimming and J lost 1 base, with 13 bases between them. CDR3 length equals 16 residues. CDR3 loop: CASSVSPSEGTDTQYF. The CDR3 DNA reads as TGTGCCAGCAGCGTATCACCATCGGAGGGCACAGATACGCAGTATTTT.

The chain uses TRBV5-1 and TRBJ2-5, with 11 bases fitting TRBD2. Losses at the gene ends were 7 bases for V and 4 bases for J; bases not matched to a gene: 12. The CDR3 contains 16 residues. In germline, CDR1 is SGHRS, CDR2 YFSETQ. This chain's CDR3 is CASSFPLAGGGETQYF. CDR3 DNA: TGCGCCAGCTCCTTCCCCCTAGCGGGGGGTGGAGAGACCCAGTACTTC.

The J gene is TRBJ2-2, the V gene TRBV12-3 or TRBV12-4; 10 nucleotides line up with TRBD2. V lost 6 bases to trimming and J lost 5 bases; unmatched junction nucleotides: 6. This CDR3 has 15 amino acids. In DNA form, the CDR3 reads TGTGCCAGCAGAAGAACTAGCGGGGAAACCGGGGAGCTGTTTTTT. Its translation is CASRRTSGETGELFF.

This sequence joins TRBV4-1 and TRBJ2-7, with D uncertain. V lost 3 bases and J 2 bases, leaving 8 bases between the germline ends. Germline V CDR1 and CDR2: MGHRA, YSYEKL. There are 13 residues in the CDR3. The CDR3 region is CASSHGPPYEQYF. The CDR3, as DNA: TGCGCCAGCAGCCATGGACCCCCCTACGAGCAGTACTTC.

The CDR3 DNA is TGTGCCAGCAGCCAGATACCGGGACATCTCACCGGGGAGCTGTTTTTT. Its protein product is CASSQIPGHLTGELFF. This rearrangement joins TRBV3-1 to TRBJ2-2, with D possibly matching TRBD1 (6 bases). The CDR3 totals 16 residues. Trimming cost V 3 bases and J 4 bases, with 15 bases left between them. CDR1 and CDR2 (germline): LGHDT, YNNKEL (reference sequence). Full variable domain (outside the CDR3, taken from reference TRBV3-1 and TRBJ2-2): DTAVSQTPKYLVTQMGNDKSIKCEQNLGHDTMYWYKQDSKKFLKIMFSYNNKELIINETVPNRFSPKSPDKAHLNLHINSLELGDSAVYFCASSQIPGHLTGELFFGEGSRLTVL.

This clonotype occurred a few times. The chain links TRBV4-3 to TRBJ2-1; TRBD2 agrees at 7 bases. The length of the CDR3 is 16 residues. The junction had 7 bases not matched to a gene; V was cut back by 0 bases and J by 5 bases. Germline V gene lookup returns CDR1 LGHNA and CDR2 YSLEER. DNA for the CDR3: TGCGCCAGCAGCCAAGATCGGGACTATCACGACAATGAGCAGTTCTTC. Protein product: CASSQDRDYHDNEQFF.